This T cell receptor (beta chain) originates from a study of control samples from healthy donors and cancer patients (dated by TCRdb to 2020 to 2022). Germline trimming amounts to 4 bases on V and 5 bases on J, with 9 as the count of junction bases outside the gene matches. The CDR3, cysteine through phenylalanine, is 17 amino acids long. Of the read, only the CDR3 DNA is kept; its 51 bases are in frame from base 1. The CDR1 and CDR2 encoded by the germline V gene are SGHRS and YFSETQ. Note on this clone: Its antigen remains unidentified. Base qualities are not at hand, and no much larger clone is one base apart.

Library preparation employed the immunoSEQ multiplex PCR assay. TCRdb obtained this table from immuneACCESS and retained in-frame rearrangements with V and J assigned. These tables miss some clones; where compared with another copy, unresolved V genes account for less than half of the shortfall, and the remainder is unexplained. The sample table contains roughly 120,000 clones; only one count was recorded for around nine tenths of them. Of the sample, over 2% is held by the ten largest clones. This clonotype originated in a woman between 70 and 85 years old in good health. Sequenced sample: blood. The sequence joins TRBV5-1 to TRBJ1-4, and 12 bases in between align with TRBD1. DNA sequence: TGCGCCAGCAGCGATCCGGGACAGGGGGCGTCGAATGAAAAACTGTTTTTT. This encodes CASSDPGQGASNEKLFF.